This entry concerns a single T cell receptor (beta chain). Its antigen is undetermined. Since all of the isolated RNA was reverse transcribed, expressed TCRB transcripts were what got sequenced. Roughly 3.7 million reads, on average, came from each naive, central memory and regulatory T cell sample. Here immunoSEQ multiplex PCR was the method, and the copy in TCRdb shows in-frame clones only, minus some. The profile shows 400,000 to 450,000 clones, 11% to 15% of them singletons. This sample is drawn from a study of beta chain features in type 1 diabetes. Study information: The patient and healthy donor groups were comparable for age, gender and cell yields. Notes on the study in general: A pattern of fewer insertions and more deletions at VDJ junctions was seen in type 1 diabetes patients.

Germline-derived CDR1 and CDR2 are LGHNA and YSLEER. The CDR3 sequence is 15 residues long. V dropped 1 base and J dropped 5; count of bases not matched to a gene: 5. The chain has TRBV4-3 and TRBJ1-2, with TRBD1 matching 9 bases. This receptor was obtained from a man aged 25 to 40 in good health. The sequenced sample consisted of naive CD4+ T cells from blood. The CDR3: CASSQVGGTGYGYTF. Here the CDR3 DNA reads TGCGCCAGCAGCCAAGTTGGAGGGACAGGGTATGGCTACACCTTC.